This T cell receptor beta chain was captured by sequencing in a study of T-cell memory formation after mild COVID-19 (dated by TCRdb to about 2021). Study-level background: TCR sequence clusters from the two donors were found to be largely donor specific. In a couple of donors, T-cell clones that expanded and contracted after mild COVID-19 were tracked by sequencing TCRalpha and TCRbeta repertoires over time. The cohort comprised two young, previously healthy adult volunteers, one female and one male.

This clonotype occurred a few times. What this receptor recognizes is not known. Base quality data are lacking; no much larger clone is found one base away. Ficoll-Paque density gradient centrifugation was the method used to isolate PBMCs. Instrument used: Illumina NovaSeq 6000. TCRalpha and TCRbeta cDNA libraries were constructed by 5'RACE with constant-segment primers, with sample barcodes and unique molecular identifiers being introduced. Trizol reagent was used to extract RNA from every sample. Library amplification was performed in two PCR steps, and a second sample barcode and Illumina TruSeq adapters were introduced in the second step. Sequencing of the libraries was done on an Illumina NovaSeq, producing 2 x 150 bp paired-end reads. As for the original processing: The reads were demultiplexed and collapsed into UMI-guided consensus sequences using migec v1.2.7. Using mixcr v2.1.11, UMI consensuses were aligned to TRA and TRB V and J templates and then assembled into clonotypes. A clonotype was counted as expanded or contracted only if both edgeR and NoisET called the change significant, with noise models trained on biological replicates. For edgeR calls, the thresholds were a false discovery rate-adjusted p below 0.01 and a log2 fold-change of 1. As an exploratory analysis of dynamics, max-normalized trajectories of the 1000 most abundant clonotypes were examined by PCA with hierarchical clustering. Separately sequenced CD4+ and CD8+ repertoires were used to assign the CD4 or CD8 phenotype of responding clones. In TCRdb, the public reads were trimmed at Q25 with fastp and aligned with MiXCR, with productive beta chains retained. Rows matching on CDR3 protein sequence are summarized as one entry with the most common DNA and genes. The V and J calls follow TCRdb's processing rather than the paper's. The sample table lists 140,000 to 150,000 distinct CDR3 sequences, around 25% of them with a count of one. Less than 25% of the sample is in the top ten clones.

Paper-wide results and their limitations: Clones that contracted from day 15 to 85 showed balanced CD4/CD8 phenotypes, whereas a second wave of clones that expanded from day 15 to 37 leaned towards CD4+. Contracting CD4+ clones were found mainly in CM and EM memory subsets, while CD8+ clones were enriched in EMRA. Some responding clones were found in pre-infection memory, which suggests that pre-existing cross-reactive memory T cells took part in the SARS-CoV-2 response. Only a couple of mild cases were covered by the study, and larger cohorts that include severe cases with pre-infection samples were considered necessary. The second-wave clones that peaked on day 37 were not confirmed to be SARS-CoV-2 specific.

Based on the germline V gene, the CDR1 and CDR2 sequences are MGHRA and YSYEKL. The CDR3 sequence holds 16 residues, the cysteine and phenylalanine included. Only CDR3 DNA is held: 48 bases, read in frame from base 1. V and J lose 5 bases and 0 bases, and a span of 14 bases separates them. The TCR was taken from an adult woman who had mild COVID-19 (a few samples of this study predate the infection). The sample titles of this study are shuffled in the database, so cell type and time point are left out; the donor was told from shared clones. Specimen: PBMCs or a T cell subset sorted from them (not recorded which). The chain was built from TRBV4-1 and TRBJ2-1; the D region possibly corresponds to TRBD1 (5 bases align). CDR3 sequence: CASSSAERGSYNEQFF. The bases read TGCGCCAGCAGCTCCGCCGAAAGGGGCTCCTACAATGAGCAGTTCTTC.